The source of this T cell receptor (beta chain) is a study of blood T cell repertoires in COVID-19. Study information: The study drew acute and convalescent COVID-19 samples from the United States, Italy and Spain. The cDNA or gDNA used as material had been derived from T cells, B-cell-depleted T cells, or PBMCs.

Some clones are missing from TCRdb's copy, which holds only in-frame ones; the method was immunoSEQ multiplex PCR. Among 120,000 to 150,000 clones listed, 75% to 85% were seen once. The sequenced material came from peripheral blood. The TCR originated in a man between 60 and 75 years old with active or convalescent COVID-19.

CDR3 nucleotides: TGTGCCAGCAGAACAGACAGGGGAGAGCAGTACTTC. This encodes CASRTDRGEQYF. The chain has TRBV2 and TRBJ2-7; 8 nucleotides line up with TRBD1. V shed 6 bases and J 7 bases; nucleotides not matched to a gene: 5. Looked up from germline, CDR1 is SNHLY and CDR2 is FYNNEI. The CDR3 length is 12 residues.